Listed below are T cell receptor beta chains from one sample, sequenced in a study of T cells in Graves' hyperthyroidism and ophthalmopathy. Using its own MiXCR run on the multiplex PCR reads, TCRdb lists one record per CDR3 protein. The sample includes over 250,000 distinct CDR3 sequences, roughly an eighth seen only once; the top ten take roughly 35%. The sequencing sample was made of blood. The source is a woman in her 40s with Graves' ophthalmopathy. Both conserved end residues are part of each CDR3. Fields, in order: CDR3 protein, CDR3 DNA, D gene, clone size, V gene, J gene. D genes are given only for firm matches. Clone size is not always given. Where it is, it says once, few, many or a class for expanded clones.

CDR3aa: CASSLALEGLGEKLFF
CDR3nt: TGTGCCAGCAGCTTAGCATTAGAGGGGTTAGGGGAAAAACTGTTTTTT
d_gene: -
abundance: many
v_gene: TRBV7-8
j_gene: TRBJ1-4

CDR3aa: CASSRSRDAEAFF
CDR3nt: TGTGCCAGCAGCCGTTCCAGGGACGCTGAAGCTTTCTTT
d_gene: -
abundance: few
v_gene: TRBV7-8
j_gene: TRBJ1-1

CDR3aa: CASSQDRQGTSPKSYEQYF
CDR3nt: TGCGCCAGCAGCCAAGACCGACAGGGCACTTCGCCGAAAAGCTACGAGCAGTACTTC
d_gene: TRBD1
abundance: -
v_gene: TRBV4-1
j_gene: TRBJ2-7

CDR3aa: CASSHRAQYGDIQYF
CDR3nt: TGTGCCAGCAGCCACCGGGCCCAGTACGGGGACATTCAGTACTTC
d_gene: -
abundance: few
v_gene: TRBV13
j_gene: TRBJ2-4

CDR3aa: CSGTGEGAFEQYF
CDR3nt: TGCAGTGGAACGGGGGAGGGGGCTTTCGAGCAGTACTTC
d_gene: -
abundance: many
v_gene: TRBV20-1
j_gene: TRBJ2-7

CDR3aa: CASSLVVGTGGYTF
CDR3nt: TGCGCCAGCAGCTTGGTGGTGGGGACTGGTGGCTACACCTTC
d_gene: -
abundance: -
v_gene: TRBV5-1
j_gene: TRBJ1-2

CDR3aa: CSAAPGQGGNSPLHF
CDR3nt: TGCAGTGCGGCGCCGGGACAGGGAGGGAATTCACCCCTCCACTTT
d_gene: TRBD1
abundance: many
v_gene: TRBV20-1
j_gene: TRBJ1-6

CDR3aa: CASIPQGVNTEAFF
CDR3nt: TGTGCCAGCATTCCTCAGGGGGTTAACACTGAAGCTTTCTTT
d_gene: TRBD1
abundance: once
v_gene: TRBV6-1
j_gene: TRBJ1-1

CDR3aa: CASSGLTGPQETQYF
CDR3nt: TGTGCCAGCAGTGGGCTAACAGGACCACAAGAGACCCAGTACTTC
d_gene: -
abundance: many
v_gene: TRBV6-1
j_gene: TRBJ2-5

CDR3aa: CASSLEAGSHEQYF
CDR3nt: TGTGCCAGCAGCTTAGAGGCAGGGTCCCACGAGCAGTACTTC
d_gene: -
abundance: many
v_gene: TRBV11-3
j_gene: TRBJ2-7

CDR3aa: CSARGGQPWTEQYF
CDR3nt: TGCAGTGCTAGAGGGGGACAGCCCTGGACCGAGCAGTACTTC
d_gene: TRBD1
abundance: many
v_gene: TRBV20-1
j_gene: TRBJ2-7

CDR3aa: CASSPSFPSRRGGDTQYF
CDR3nt: TGTGCCAGCAGTCCCTCCTTCCCATCCAGACGGGGGGGAGATACGCAGTATTTT
d_gene: TRBD2
abundance: -
v_gene: TRBV27
j_gene: TRBJ2-3

CDR3aa: CASSVGPDPGTYEQYF
CDR3nt: TGTGCCAGCAGCGTAGGTCCAGACCCGGGAACCTACGAGCAGTACTTC
d_gene: -
abundance: -
v_gene: TRBV9
j_gene: TRBJ2-7

CDR3aa: CASSPRGPSSYNSPLHF
CDR3nt: TGTGCCAGCTCACCACGGGGCCCGAGCTCCTATAATTCACCCCTCCACTTT
d_gene: -
abundance: -
v_gene: TRBV18
j_gene: TRBJ1-6

CDR3aa: CASSFPGYEQYF
CDR3nt: TGTGCCAGTAGTTTCCCGGGCTACGAGCAGTACTTC
d_gene: -
abundance: many
v_gene: TRBV3-1
j_gene: TRBJ2-7

CDR3aa: CASSQVFRGYEQYF
CDR3nt: TGTGCCAGCAGCCAAGTCTTCCGAGGATACGAGCAGTACTTC
d_gene: -
abundance: few
v_gene: TRBV3-1
j_gene: TRBJ2-7

CDR3aa: CASSYDRGWFF
CDR3nt: TGTGCCAGCAGTTACGACAGAGGATGGTTCTTC
d_gene: -
abundance: many
v_gene: TRBV6-6
j_gene: TRBJ2-1

CDR3aa: CASSSIGLGETQYF
CDR3nt: TGTGCCAGCAGCTCGATTGGACTAGGCGAGACCCAGTACTTC
d_gene: TRBD2
abundance: few
v_gene: TRBV5-6
j_gene: TRBJ2-5

CDR3aa: CASSPSRGATSYEQYF
CDR3nt: TGTGCCAGCAGTCCCTCGAGGGGTGCCACCTCCTACGAGCAGTACTTC
d_gene: -
abundance: many
v_gene: TRBV27
j_gene: TRBJ2-7

CDR3aa: CASSSRTSRSTDTQYF
CDR3nt: TGTGCCAGCAGCTCCCGGACTAGCAGAAGCACAGATACGCAGTATTTT
d_gene: TRBD2
abundance: many
v_gene: TRBV11-2
j_gene: TRBJ2-3

CDR3aa: CASSPPIHLGEQYF
CDR3nt: TGTGCCAGCAGTCCCCCAATTCATTTGGGCGAGCAGTACTTC
d_gene: -
abundance: many
v_gene: TRBV28
j_gene: TRBJ2-7

CDR3aa: CASSQQLWGELFF
CDR3nt: TGTGCCAGCAGCCAACAACTCTGGGGGGAGCTGTTTTTT
d_gene: -
abundance: -
v_gene: TRBV14
j_gene: TRBJ2-2

CDR3aa: CASSLFSLGTDTQYF
CDR3nt: TGCGCCAGCAGCTTGTTCAGCTTAGGTACAGATACGCAGTATTTT
d_gene: -
abundance: many
v_gene: TRBV5-1
j_gene: TRBJ2-3

CDR3aa: CASGLVTSTEAFF
CDR3nt: TGTGCTAGTGGTTTGGTCACTTCCACTGAAGCTTTCTTT
d_gene: -
abundance: many
v_gene: TRBV12-5
j_gene: TRBJ1-1

CDR3aa: CASSLGGFYYGYTF
CDR3nt: TGTGCCAGCAGCTTAGGGGGTTTCTACTATGGCTACACCTTC
d_gene: -
abundance: few
v_gene: TRBV11-2
j_gene: TRBJ1-2

CDR3aa: CASRSYNEQFF
CDR3nt: TGTGCCAGCAGATCCTACAATGAGCAGTTCTTC
d_gene: -
abundance: many
v_gene: TRBV27
j_gene: TRBJ2-1

CDR3aa: CATSVWGNNEQFF
CDR3nt: TGTGCCACCAGTGTCTGGGGGAACAATGAGCAGTTCTTC
d_gene: -
abundance: many
v_gene: TRBV24-1
j_gene: TRBJ2-1

CDR3aa: CASSIGRGPYNEQFF
CDR3nt: TGTGCCAGTAGTATCGGGAGGGGGCCCTACAATGAGCAGTTCTTC
d_gene: -
abundance: many
v_gene: TRBV19
j_gene: TRBJ2-1

CDR3aa: CASSHRGGQQETQYF
CDR3nt: TGTGCCAGCAGTCACCGAGGTGGCCAGCAAGAGACCCAGTACTTC
d_gene: -
abundance: many
v_gene: TRBV6-1
j_gene: TRBJ2-5

CDR3aa: CASSLVQGGETQYF
CDR3nt: TGTGCCAGCAGCTTGGTTCAGGGAGGAGAGACCCAGTACTTC
d_gene: -
abundance: -
v_gene: TRBV5-4
j_gene: TRBJ2-5

CDR3aa: CASSAGDRGLLFF
CDR3nt: TGTGCCAGCTCAGCTGGGGACAGAGGACTACTGTTTTTT
d_gene: TRBD1
abundance: few
v_gene: TRBV18
j_gene: TRBJ1-4

CDR3aa: CASSSGQGGWAWGLDTQYF
CDR3nt: TGTGCCAGCAGCTCTGGACAGGGGGGCTGGGCTTGGGGGCTGGATACGCAGTATTTT
d_gene: TRBD1
abundance: -
v_gene: TRBV5-5
j_gene: TRBJ2-3

CDR3aa: CASSFFGTRYEQYF
CDR3nt: TGTGCCAGCAGTTTTTTTGGGACACGCTACGAGCAGTACTTC
d_gene: -
abundance: many
v_gene: TRBV6-1
j_gene: TRBJ2-7

CDR3aa: CASSPQLGGEGYGYTF
CDR3nt: TGTGCCAGCAGCCCCCAGTTGGGGGGCGAGGGCTATGGCTACACCTTC
d_gene: -
abundance: -
v_gene: TRBV4-2
j_gene: TRBJ1-2

CDR3aa: CASSWGVDGYTF
CDR3nt: TGTGCCAGCAGCTGGGGAGTGGATGGCTACACCTTC
d_gene: -
abundance: many
v_gene: TRBV13
j_gene: TRBJ1-2

CDR3aa: CASSLEEFGLADYNEQFF
CDR3nt: TGTGCCAGCAGCTTGGAAGAATTCGGACTAGCGGACTACAATGAGCAGTTCTTC
d_gene: TRBD2
abundance: many
v_gene: TRBV7-2
j_gene: TRBJ2-1

CDR3aa: CASSVPGTGNEQFF
CDR3nt: TGTGCCAGCAGTGTTCCCGGGACTGGCAATGAGCAGTTCTTC
d_gene: -
abundance: many
v_gene: TRBV28
j_gene: TRBJ2-1

CDR3aa: CASDGDEQFF
CDR3nt: TGTGCCAGCGACGGGGATGAGCAGTTCTTC
d_gene: -
abundance: few
v_gene: TRBV18
j_gene: TRBJ2-1

CDR3aa: CASSFGQGMNEKLFF
CDR3nt: TGCGCCAGCAGCTTTGGTCAGGGAATGAATGAAAAACTGTTTTTT
d_gene: -
abundance: few
v_gene: TRBV5-1
j_gene: TRBJ1-4

CDR3aa: CASMGTPTGELFF
CDR3nt: TGCGCCAGCATGGGGACTCCCACCGGGGAGCTGTTTTTT
d_gene: -
abundance: few
v_gene: TRBV10-2
j_gene: TRBJ2-2

CDR3aa: CASSESLQAPNEQFF
CDR3nt: TGTGCCAGCAGCGAAAGCTTACAGGCTCCCAATGAGCAGTTCTTC
d_gene: -
abundance: many
v_gene: TRBV2
j_gene: TRBJ2-1

CDR3aa: CASVRAQGATNTGELFF
CDR3nt: TGTGCCTCAGTAAGGGCCCAGGGGGCCACGAACACCGGGGAGCTGTTTTTT
d_gene: TRBD1
abundance: -
v_gene: TRBV19
j_gene: TRBJ2-2

CDR3aa: CASSEGMGLNQPQHF
CDR3nt: TGTGCCAGCAGTGAAGGAATGGGGTTGAATCAGCCCCAGCATTTT
d_gene: -
abundance: many
v_gene: TRBV6-1
j_gene: TRBJ1-5

CDR3aa: CRGFEGWGTVAEAFF
CDR3nt: TGCAGAGGCTTCGAGGGGTGGGGGACAGTCGCTGAAGCTTTCTTT
d_gene: TRBD1
abundance: many
v_gene: TRBV20-1
j_gene: TRBJ1-1

CDR3aa: CSVGDSSPYEQYF
CDR3nt: TGCAGCGTTGGTGACAGTTCCCCCTACGAGCAGTACTTC
d_gene: -
abundance: many
v_gene: TRBV29-1
j_gene: TRBJ2-7

CDR3aa: CASSEDRGNDEQYF
CDR3nt: TGTGCCAGCAGTGAAGACAGGGGGAATGACGAGCAGTACTTC
d_gene: TRBD1
abundance: many
v_gene: TRBV2
j_gene: TRBJ2-7

CDR3aa: CASSPSGGNGYTF
CDR3nt: TGTGCCAGCAGTCCCTCGGGTGGAAATGGCTACACCTTC
d_gene: -
abundance: -
v_gene: TRBV27
j_gene: TRBJ1-2

CDR3aa: CASSHDADRAGYTF
CDR3nt: TGTGCCAGCAGCCACGACGCGGACAGGGCTGGCTACACCTTC
d_gene: TRBD1
abundance: many
v_gene: TRBV3-1
j_gene: TRBJ1-2

CDR3aa: CAIRGEVMTNERTSLAIGQFF
CDR3nt: TGTGCCATCAGGGGAGAGGTGATGACCAATGAGCGGACATCGTTGGCAATTGGGCAGTTCTTC
d_gene: -
abundance: -
v_gene: TRBV10-3
j_gene: TRBJ2-1

CDR3aa: CATSRPRGWSADTQYF
CDR3nt: TGTGCCACCAGCAGACCTAGGGGGTGGAGTGCAGATACGCAGTATTTT
d_gene: -
abundance: -
v_gene: TRBV15
j_gene: TRBJ2-3

CDR3aa: CASSQTGSGYTF
CDR3nt: TGTGCCAGCAGCCAAACAGGGTCCGGCTACACCTTC
d_gene: -
abundance: many
v_gene: TRBV6-1
j_gene: TRBJ1-2

CDR3aa: CASSLASGGLYGYTF
CDR3nt: TGTGCCAGCAGTTTAGCGAGCGGCGGACTCTATGGCTACACCTTC
d_gene: -
abundance: many
v_gene: TRBV12-3/TRBV12-4
j_gene: TRBJ1-2

CDR3aa: CASSSSGTGDYEQYF
CDR3nt: TGTGCCAGCAGTTCCTCCGGGACAGGGGACTACGAGCAGTACTTC
d_gene: TRBD1
abundance: -
v_gene: TRBV28
j_gene: TRBJ2-7

CDR3aa: CASRGGQAAGEAFF
CDR3nt: TGTGCCAGCAGGGGGGGACAGGCAGCCGGTGAAGCTTTCTTT
d_gene: TRBD1
abundance: -
v_gene: TRBV2
j_gene: TRBJ1-1

CDR3aa: CASSYRRTNTGELFF
CDR3nt: TGTGCCAGCAGTTACAGACGGACGAACACCGGGGAGCTGTTTTTT
d_gene: -
abundance: few
v_gene: TRBV6-9
j_gene: TRBJ2-2

CDR3aa: CSARSGGSNEKLFF
CDR3nt: TGCAGTGCTAGGTCTGGAGGCTCTAATGAAAAACTGTTTTTT
d_gene: -
abundance: many
v_gene: TRBV20-1
j_gene: TRBJ1-4

CDR3aa: CASSRDSLDSQPQHF
CDR3nt: TGTGCCAGCTCACGGGACAGCCTCGATAGTCAGCCCCAGCATTTT
d_gene: TRBD1
abundance: -
v_gene: TRBV18
j_gene: TRBJ1-5

CDR3aa: CSVVRGSKRNTEAFF
CDR3nt: TGCAGCGTTGTACGGGGGTCGAAGAGGAACACTGAAGCTTTCTTT
d_gene: -
abundance: many
v_gene: TRBV29-1
j_gene: TRBJ1-1